These T cell receptor beta chains were read from a single sample in a study of tumor-infiltrating lymphocytes in primary liver carcinoma. TCRdb fed the multiplex PCR reads into MiXCR, producing one record per CDR3 protein. The table includes about 50,000 distinct CDR3 sequences, over 75% detected once. The sequencing input was liver tumor tissue from sampling region 5. These TCRs come from a man in his forties with primary liver carcinoma and hepatitis B virus infection. Each CDR3 is given with its conserved first and last residue. D genes are given only for firm matches. Size values are once, few and many counts, or a class for expanded clones, and some rows have none.

abundance	j_gene	v_gene	d_gene	CDR3nt	CDR3aa
once	TRBJ2-2	TRBV28	-	TGTGTCAGCAGGACCCCGCGGCCGAACACCGTGGAGCTGTTTTTT	CVSRTPRPNTVELFF
-	TRBJ2-2	TRBV5-1	-	TGCGCCAGCAACTTGAGTCCTAGTACGGACACCGGGGAGCTGTTTTTT	CASNLSPSTDTGELFF
-	TRBJ2-1	TRBV29-1	TRBD2	TGCAGCGCTGGACTAGCAGGAGGGTTCTACTATGAGCAGTTCTTC	CSAGLAGGFYYEQFF
-	TRBJ2-2	TRBV14	-	TGTGCCAGCAGCCAGACAACAGGCCTCGGGGAGCTGTTTTTT	CASSQTTGLGELFF
-	TRBJ2-2	TRBV29-1	-	TGCAGCGTCCCCGATCCGGGACCCACCGGGGAGCTGCTTTTT	CSVPDPGPTGELLF
-	TRBJ1-1	TRBV11-3	-	TGTGCCAGTAGCTCAGCAGTTAGCACTGAAGCTTTCTTT	CASSSAVSTEAFF
-	TRBJ1-5	TRBV6-1	-	TGTGTCAGCAGTGAAACAGATACGCAGCATTTT	CVSSETDTQHF
many	TRBJ1-3	TRBV6-5	TRBD1	TGTGCCAGCAGTCCTATACAGGGGAGCCTCTCTGGAAACACCATATATTTT	CASSPIQGSLSGNTIYF
few	TRBJ2-1	TRBV29-1	TRBD1	TGCAGCGTTGATCCAGGGGGCGCGGAGTCCCAGTTCTTC	CSVDPGGAESQFF
-	TRBJ1-6	TRBV28	TRBD1	TGCGCCAGTCAACCGGGGACAGGGGGCCAGATGGAGAATTCACCCCTCCACTTT	CASQPGTGGQMENSPLHF
once	TRBJ2-5	TRBV5-1	TRBD1	TGCGCCAGCAGCCTTACAGGGGGCGACGGAGAGACCCAGTACTTC	CASSLTGGDGETQYF
-	TRBJ2-5	TRBV12-3/TRBV12-4	TRBD2	TGTGCCAGCAGTTTAGGACTAGCGGGAGGGCCGTGGGAGACCCTGTACTTC	CASSLGLAGGPWETLYF
once	TRBJ2-5	TRBV29-1	-	TGCAGTGTTCCACTGGACGTGGAGAGCCAGTACTTC	CSVPLDVESQYF
-	TRBJ2-1	TRBV11-3	-	TGTGCCAGCAGCTTAGGCGTCTCTAATAGTGAGCAGTTCTTC	CASSLGVSNSEQFF
-	TRBJ1-1	TRBV5-6	TRBD1	TGTGCCAGCGGCTTGGCACAGACAGGGGCGGAAGCTTTCTTT	CASGLAQTGAEAFF
many	TRBJ1-2	TRBV2	-	TGTGCCAGCAGTGGGGATGCCATCAACTATGGCTACACCTTC	CASSGDAINYGYTF
once	TRBJ1-2	TRBV29-1	-	TGCAGCGTTGATACGGGGAGCTCAGGGTATCGTGGCTATACCTTC	CSVDTGSSGYRGYTF
-	TRBJ2-3	TRBV6-5	TRBD2	TGTTCCAGCAACCTAGGACTAGCGGGTACAGATACGCAGTATTTT	CSSNLGLAGTDTQYF
-	TRBJ1-6	TRBV11-1	-	TGTGCCAGTAGCCGGACACTGGTCTCATCCCTCCACTTC	CASSRTLVSSLHF
-	TRBJ2-7	TRBV29-1	-	TGCGGCGCCATGACATCTGGGACCGGCACTCCCTACTGGCAGTACTTC	CGAMTSGTGTPYWQYF
-	TRBJ2-1	TRBV19	TRBD2	TGTGTCAGTAGTATAGTTAGCGGGGGCCTCAATGAGCAGTTTTTC	CVSSIVSGGLNEQFF
-	TRBJ1-1	TRBV5-1	-	TGCGCCAACAGCTTGGACGGCATGAACGCTGAAGCTTTCTTT	CANSLDGMNAEAFF
-	TRBJ2-7	TRBV4-1	-	TGCGTTAGCAGCCTCCTAGGGGCAGGGGACGAGCAGTACTTC	CVSSLLGAGDEQYF
once	TRBJ2-2	TRBV11-1	-	TGTGCCAGCAGCCTAGTACGGGGAAATAGCGGGGAGCTGTTTTTT	CASSLVRGNSGELFF
once	TRBJ2-7	TRBV29-1	-	TGCAGCGTCCTAGACAGTGTGGATCAGGTTGAGCAATACTTC	CSVLDSVDQVEQYF
-	TRBJ2-1	TRBV29-1	TRBD2	TGCAACGTTGGACAAGCGGGAGGGTTCTACAATAAGCAGTTCTTC	CNVGQAGGFYNKQFF
-	TRBJ2-2	TRBV29-1	TRBD2	TGCAGCGCACGACTAGCGGGAAGTACCGGGGAGCTGTTTTTT	CSARLAGSTGELFF
-	TRBJ2-3	TRBV5-5	-	TGTGCCAGCAGCTTGACTGACGGGATAGATACGCATTATTTT	CASSLTDGIDTHYF
-	TRBJ2-1	TRBV29-1	TRBD2	TGCAGCATTGGACTAACGGGAGGGTACTACAATGAGCAGTTCTTC	CSIGLTGGYYNEQFF
-	TRBJ2-7	TRBV5-1	-	TGCGCCGACAGACATATCGACGACGAGCAGTACTTC	CADRHIDDEQYF
-	TRBJ1-2	TRBV5-4	-	TGTGCCGGCAGGCCAGGGACCGTTAACTATGGCTACACCTTC	CAGRPGTVNYGYTF
-	TRBJ2-3	TRBV11-3	-	TGTGCCAGCAGCTTAGCCCATAAAGATACGCATTATTTT	CASSLAHKDTHYF
-	TRBJ1-5	TRBV7-8	-	TGTGCCAGCAGCGAGCGGGGTAAGACTACGAATCAGCCCCAGCATTTT	CASSERGKTTNQPQHF
-	TRBJ1-1	TRBV12-3/TRBV12-4	-	TGTGCTAGCAGCTCTTCCGATGCGAACACCGAAGCTCTCTTT	CASSSSDANTEALF
-	TRBJ1-1	TRBV6-6	-	TGTGCCAGCAGTTACAGGGTCGTCAGCATGAAGACTGAAGCTTTCTTT	CASSYRVVSMKTEAFF
-	TRBJ1-2	TRBV7-2	-	TGTGCCAGCCGCTCCCAGACAGCTAACTATGGCTACACCTTC	CASRSQTANYGYTF
-	TRBJ2-1	TRBV6-1	TRBD2	TGTGCCCGCTGGTCCGGGAGGGCCACCAATGAGCAGTGCTTC	CARWSGRATNEQCF
-	TRBJ2-1	TRBV29-1	TRBD2	TGCAGCGTTGAAACTTTAGCGGGGCCGGCTACTTCTCAGCAGTTCTTC	CSVETLAGPATSQQFF
-	TRBJ1-2	TRBV29-1	-	TGCAGCGTCTCCGACGGGGGTAACACCTTC	CSVSDGGNTF
-	TRBJ2-2	TRBV6-2/TRBV6-3	TRBD2	TGTGCCAGCGAACGGGGGGTTGCGAACACCGAGGAGCTGTTTTTT	CASERGVANTEELFF
-	TRBJ1-2	TRBV4-3	-	TGCGCCAGCAGCCAACCCGGGTCAGGGAATGGCCACACCTTC	CASSQPGSGNGHTF
-	TRBJ2-1	TRBV5-1	-	TGCGCCAGCAGCCGCCGATTATGTGGCTCCTACAATGAGCAGTTCTTC	CASSRRLCGSYNEQFF
-	TRBJ1-5	TRBV12-3/TRBV12-4	-	TGTGCCAGCAGTTTAGGGGGCCTGTATAGCAATCAGCTCCAGCATTTT	CASSLGGLYSNQLQHF
once	TRBJ1-2	TRBV12-3/TRBV12-4	-	TGTGACAGCACGCCCCGGGGGGCGAACTATGGCTACATCTTC	CDSTPRGANYGYIF
-	TRBJ2-6	TRBV4-3	-	TGCACCAGCAGCCATGATGGGTTCCGCTCTGGAGCCAACGTCCTGACTTTC	CTSSHDGFRSGANVLTF
-	TRBJ1-1	TRBV6-5	-	TGTGCCAGCAATTACTCGATTTGGGGCGGAGCTGAAGCTTTCTTT	CASNYSIWGGAEAFF
many	TRBJ2-2	TRBV6-6	-	TGTGCCAGCAGTTACTCGCCGTTCTCCGGGGAGCTGTTTTTT	CASSYSPFSGELFF
-	TRBJ1-6	TRBV4-2	-	TGTGCCAGCAGCCAAGTGACAGGTTCTACCTCACCCCTCCACTTT	CASSQVTGSTSPLHF
-	TRBJ1-5	TRBV16	-	TGTGCCCGCAGCCCGGGGGGCGGGGCGGAACAGCCCCGGCATTTT	CARSPGGGAEQPRHF
-	TRBJ2-3	TRBV11-3	-	TGCGCCAGCAGCCCCGGTGGGGGTCCCACAGATATGCAATATTTT	CASSPGGGPTDMQYF
-	TRBJ2-1	TRBV11-1	TRBD2	TGCGCCATCAGCTTAAGCAGGGTACTAGCGGTTAATGAGCAGTTCTTC	CAISLSRVLAVNEQFF
-	TRBJ1-6	TRBV28	TRBD1	TGTGTCAGCGCCGGGGACAGGCTTAGTTCACCCCTCCACTTT	CVSAGDRLSSPLHF
-	TRBJ2-1	TRBV14	TRBD2	TGTGCAAGCAGTGCCGTAGCGGGATGGTTAAACAATGAACAGTTCTTC	CASSAVAGWLNNEQFF
-	TRBJ2-2	TRBV29-1	TRBD2	TGCAGCGTTGCGGGACTAGCGGCAAGGAACACCGGGGAGCTGTTTTTC	CSVAGLAARNTGELFF
once	TRBJ2-3	TRBV6-6	TRBD2	TGTGTCAGCATCACCGGGACTAGCGGGAGGGTCCTCCCGGATACGCAGTATTTT	CVSITGTSGRVLPDTQYF